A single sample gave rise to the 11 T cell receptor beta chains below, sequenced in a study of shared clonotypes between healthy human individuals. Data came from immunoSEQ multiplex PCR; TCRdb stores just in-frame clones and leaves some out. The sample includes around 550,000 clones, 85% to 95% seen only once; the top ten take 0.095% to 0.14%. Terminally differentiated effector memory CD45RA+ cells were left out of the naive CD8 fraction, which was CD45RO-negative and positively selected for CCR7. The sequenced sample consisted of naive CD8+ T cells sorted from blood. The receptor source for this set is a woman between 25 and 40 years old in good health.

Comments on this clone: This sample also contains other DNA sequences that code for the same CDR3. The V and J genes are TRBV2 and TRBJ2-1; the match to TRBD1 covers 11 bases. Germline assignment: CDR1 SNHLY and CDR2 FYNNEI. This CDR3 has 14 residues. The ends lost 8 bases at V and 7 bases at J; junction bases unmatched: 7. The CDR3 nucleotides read TGTGCCAGCCGCCGGGACAGGGGGTTTAATGAGCAGTTCTTC. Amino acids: CASRRDRGFNEQFF.

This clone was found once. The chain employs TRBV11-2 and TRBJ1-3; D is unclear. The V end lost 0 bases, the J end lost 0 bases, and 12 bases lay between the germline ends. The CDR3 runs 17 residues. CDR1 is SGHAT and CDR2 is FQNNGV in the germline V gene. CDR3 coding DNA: TGTGCCAGCAGCTTAGATTTGGCCCGCCACTCTGGAAACACCATATATTTT. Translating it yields CASSLDLARHSGNTIYF.

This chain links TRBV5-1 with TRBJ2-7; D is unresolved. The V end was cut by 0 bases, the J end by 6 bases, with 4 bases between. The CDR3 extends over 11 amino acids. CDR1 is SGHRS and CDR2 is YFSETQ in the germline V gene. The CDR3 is CASSLASEQYF. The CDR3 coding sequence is TGCGCCAGCAGCTTGGCTAGCGAGCAGTACTTC. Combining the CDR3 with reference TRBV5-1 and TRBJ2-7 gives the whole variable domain KAGVTQTPRYLIKTRGQQVTLSCSPISGHRSVSWYQQTPGQGLQFLFEYFSETQRNKGNFPGRFSGRQFSNSRSEMNVSTLELGDSALYLCASSLASEQYFGPGTRLTVT.

The CDR3 coding sequence is TGCGCCAGCAGTCAAGGGGTAATTACCTACGAGCAGTACTTC. Protein sequence: CASSQGVITYEQYF. J is TRBJ2-7 and V is TRBV23-1, with D unclear. TRBV23-1 is an ORF, with its function uncertain. The CDR3 spans 14 residues. V dropped 2 bases and J dropped 2 bases, with 10 bases sitting between them.

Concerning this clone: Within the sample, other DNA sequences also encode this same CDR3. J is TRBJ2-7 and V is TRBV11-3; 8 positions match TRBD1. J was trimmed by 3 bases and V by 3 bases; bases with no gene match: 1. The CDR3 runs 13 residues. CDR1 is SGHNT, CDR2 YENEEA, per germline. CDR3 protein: CASSFGQGYEQYF. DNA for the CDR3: TGTGCCAGCAGCTTCGGACAGGGCTACGAGCAGTACTTC.

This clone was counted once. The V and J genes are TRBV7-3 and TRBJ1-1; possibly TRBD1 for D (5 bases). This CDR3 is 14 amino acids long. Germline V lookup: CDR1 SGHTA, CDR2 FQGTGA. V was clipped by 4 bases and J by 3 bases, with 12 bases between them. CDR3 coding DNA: TGTGCCAGCAGCTCCGTCCCGGGGGACACTGAAGCTTTCTTT. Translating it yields CASSSVPGDTEAFF.

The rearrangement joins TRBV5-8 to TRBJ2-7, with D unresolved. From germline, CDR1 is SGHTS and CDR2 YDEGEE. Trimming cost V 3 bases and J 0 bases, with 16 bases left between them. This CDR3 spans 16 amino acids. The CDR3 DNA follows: TGTGCCAGCAGCTCCAAAAGATGGGCTGTCTCCTACGAGCAGTACTTC. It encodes CASSSKRWAVSYEQYF.

The CDR3 sequence: CASYEGGGVKYEQYF. As DNA, the CDR3 is TGTGCCAGCTACGAAGGCGGCGGGGTAAAATACGAGCAGTACTTC. The chain employs TRBV2 and TRBJ2-7; TRBD2 is a possible D gene (6 bases). The CDR3 is made up of 15 amino acids. V lost 8 bases and J lost 4, with 21 bases in between. Germline loops: CDR1 SNHLY, CDR2 FYNNEI.

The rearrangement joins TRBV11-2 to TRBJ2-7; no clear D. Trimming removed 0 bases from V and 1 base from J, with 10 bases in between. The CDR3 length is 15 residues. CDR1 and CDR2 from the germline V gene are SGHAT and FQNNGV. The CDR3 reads CASSLDRVRSYEQYF. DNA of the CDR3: TGTGCCAGCAGCTTAGATCGGGTCAGATCCTACGAGCAGTACTTC.

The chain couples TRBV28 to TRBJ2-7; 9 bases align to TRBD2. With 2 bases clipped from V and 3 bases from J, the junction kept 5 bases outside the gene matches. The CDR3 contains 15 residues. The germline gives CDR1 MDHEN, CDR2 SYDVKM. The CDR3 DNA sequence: TGTGCCAGCAGTTTAATGGGACTAGCAATCTACGAGCAGTACTTC. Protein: CASSLMGLAIYEQYF.

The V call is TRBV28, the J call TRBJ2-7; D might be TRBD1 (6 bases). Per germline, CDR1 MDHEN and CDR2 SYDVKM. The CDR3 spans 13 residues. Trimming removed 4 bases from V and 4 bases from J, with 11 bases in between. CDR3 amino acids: CASSWGHLYEQYF. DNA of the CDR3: TGTGCCAGCAGTTGGGGACATTTATACGAGCAGTACTTC.